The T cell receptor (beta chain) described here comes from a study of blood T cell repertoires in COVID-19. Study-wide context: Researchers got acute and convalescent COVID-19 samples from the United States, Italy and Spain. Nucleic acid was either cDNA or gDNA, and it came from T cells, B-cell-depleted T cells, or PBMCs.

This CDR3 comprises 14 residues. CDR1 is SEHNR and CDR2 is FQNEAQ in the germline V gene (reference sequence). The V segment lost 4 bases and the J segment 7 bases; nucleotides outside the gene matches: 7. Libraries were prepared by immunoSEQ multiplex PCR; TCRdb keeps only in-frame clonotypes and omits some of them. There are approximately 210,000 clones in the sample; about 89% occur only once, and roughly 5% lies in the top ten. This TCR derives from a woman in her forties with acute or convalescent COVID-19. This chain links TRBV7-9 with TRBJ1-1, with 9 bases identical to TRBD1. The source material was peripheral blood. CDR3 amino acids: CASSWDRVGGEAFF. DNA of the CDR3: TGTGCCAGCAGCTGGGACAGGGTGGGAGGTGAAGCTTTCTTT.